These T cell receptor beta chains were read from a single sample in a study of cytomegalovirus exposure and HLA in healthy donors. TCRdb keeps only in-frame clones here, not all; method: immunoSEQ multiplex PCR. The repertoire includes about 210,000 clones, over 80% of them detected once, and around 6% sits in the top ten. Source material: PBMCs. The receptors were sampled from a middle-aged man in good health and CMV-seropositive. Both conserved end residues are part of each CDR3. The order of the fields is J gene, D gene, V gene, clone size, CDR3 DNA, CDR3 protein. D genes are given only for firm matches. Clone size is given for some rows only: seen once, a few or many times, or a class if the clone is expanded.

TRBJ1-1 | TRBD1 | TRBV29-1 | . | TGCAGCGTTCGTTTTTTGATCGACAGGGAGAACACTGAAGCTTTCTTT | CSVRFLIDRENTEAFF
TRBJ2-1 | TRBD2 | TRBV7-9 | . | TGTGCCAGCAGCTCGACTAGCTATGAGCAGTTCTTC | CASSSTSYEQFF
TRBJ2-3 | TRBD2 | TRBV5-4 | . | TGTGCCAGCAGCTTGAGCGGGACGGATACGCAGTATTTT | CASSLSGTDTQYF
TRBJ2-2 | TRBD2 | TRBV9 | once | TGTGCCAGCAGCGGTACTAGCGGGGACAACACCGGGGAGCTGTTTTTT | CASSGTSGDNTGELFF
TRBJ1-1 | . | TRBV5-6 | few | TGTGCCAGCAGCTCAGGACAGAGCACTGAAGCTTTCTTT | CASSSGQSTEAFF
TRBJ2-1 | TRBD2 | TRBV10-2 | few | TGCGCCAGCAGCGACCCCGGACTAGCGGGAGTTGCGTTCTTC | CASSDPGLAGVAFF
TRBJ2-1 | TRBD2 | TRBV2 | few | TGTGCCAGCACGGAGCGGGAGGGGCAGTTCTTC | CASTEREGQFF
TRBJ2-3 | TRBD2 | TRBV7-3 | . | TGTGCCAGCAGCTTAGGACTAGCGGGAGGAGATACGCAGTATTTT | CASSLGLAGGDTQYF
TRBJ1-1 | . | TRBV27 | . | TGTGCCAGCAGTTCGGGAGCTGAAGCTTTCTTT | CASSSGAEAFF
TRBJ2-1 | . | TRBV7-9 | . | TGTGCCAGCAGCCCCCACAGGGTTTATGTCGGTGAGCAGTTCTTC | CASSPHRVYVGEQFF
TRBJ1-4 | TRBD1 | TRBV9 | . | TGTGCCAGCAGCGAACAGGGGGGAATGGGTGAAAAACTGTTTTTT | CASSEQGGMGEKLFF
TRBJ2-1 | . | TRBV5-1 | . | TGCGCCAGCAGCTTGTCTCCTTACAATGAGCAGTTCTTC | CASSLSPYNEQFF
TRBJ2-5 | . | TRBV7-3 | . | TGTGCCAGCAGCTCTTTCAGGGCGGAGACCCAGTACTTC | CASSSFRAETQYF
TRBJ2-7 | . | TRBV19 | . | TGTGCCAGTAGTATCAGAGGGATTGGGTACGAGCAGTACTTC | CASSIRGIGYEQYF
TRBJ2-1 | . | TRBV18 | . | TGTGCCAGCTCACCCTCAGCGGAGCGTGACAATGAGCAGTTCTTC | CASSPSAERDNEQFF
TRBJ2-1 | TRBD1 | TRBV7-6 | . | TGTGCCAGCAGCTTAGGAAGGGGGACAGGGGTAAATGAGCAGTTCTTC | CASSLGRGTGVNEQFF
TRBJ2-1 | . | TRBV27 | . | TGTGCCAGCAGTTCCCGAACGACGGCGGTCTACAATGAGCAGTTCTTC | CASSSRTTAVYNEQFF
TRBJ2-3 | . | TRBV27 | few | TGTGCCAGCAGCCGCCTCCGGACACCCCAGGATGCAGATACGCAGTATTTT | CASSRLRTPQDADTQYF
TRBJ2-1 | TRBD2 | TRBV12-5 | . | TGTGCTAGTGGTTTGGGACTAGCGGGAGGGACCTACAATGAGCAGTTCTTC | CASGLGLAGGTYNEQFF
TRBJ2-1 | . | TRBV5-1 | . | TGCGCCAGCAGTAGGCTAGCAGCAATTTTGGATGAGCAGTTCTTC | CASSRLAAILDEQFF
TRBJ2-2 | . | TRBV7-9 | . | TGTGCCAGCAGCTTAACAGCCACCGGGGAGCTGTTTTTT | CASSLTATGELFF
TRBJ2-2 | TRBD1 | TRBV30 | . | TGTGCCTGGGACGGACAGGGAATAACCGGGGAGCTGTTTTTT | CAWDGQGITGELFF
TRBJ1-1 | . | TRBV29-1 | . | TGCAGCGTCCGGGACTCCGCGGGGACTGAAGCTTTCTTT | CSVRDSAGTEAFF
TRBJ1-1 | TRBD1 | TRBV5-1 | . | TGCGCCAGCAGCCGGGACAGGAACACTGAAGCTTTCTTT | CASSRDRNTEAFF
TRBJ1-2 | . | TRBV6-5 | . | TGTGCCAGCAGTTACGCGGCCCGGTCGATCTATGGCTACACCTTC | CASSYAARSIYGYTF
TRBJ2-2 | . | TRBV7-2 | . | TGTGCCAGCAACGATCGGACCGGGGAGCTGTTTTTT | CASNDRTGELFF
TRBJ2-1 | TRBD2 | TRBV5-1 | . | TGCGCCAGCACCCTACTAGCGGGATACAATGAGCAGTTCTTC | CASTLLAGYNEQFF
TRBJ2-1 | . | TRBV5-1 | . | TGCGCCAGCAGCTTGGCCAGCAATGAGCAGTTCTTC | CASSLASNEQFF
TRBJ1-1 | . | TRBV6-1 | . | TGTGCCAGCAGTCGAAGAAACGGGATGAACACTGAAGCTTTCTTT | CASSRRNGMNTEAFF
TRBJ2-5 | TRBD2 | TRBV27 | . | TGTGCCAGCAGTCTAGGACTAGCGGTAGAGACCCAGTACTTC | CASSLGLAVETQYF
TRBJ2-7 | TRBD2 | TRBV27 | . | TGTGCCAGCAGCCCCGGGACTAGCGGGCTTATTAGCTCCTACGAGCAGTACTTC | CASSPGTSGLISSYEQYF
TRBJ2-5 | . | TRBV11-2 | . | TGTGCCAGCAGCTTCGAGAACGCGGGGGAGACCCAGTACTTC | CASSFENAGETQYF
TRBJ2-3 | TRBD2 | TRBV7-9 | . | TGTGCCAGCAGACGGACTAGCGGGAGTAAAGATACGCAGTATTTT | CASRRTSGSKDTQYF
TRBJ2-1 | . | TRBV7-8 | . | TGTGCCAGCAGCTTAGCTGGCGACAGGACATACAATGAGCAGTTCTTC | CASSLAGDRTYNEQFF
TRBJ1-4 | TRBD1 | TRBV14 | . | TGTGCCAGCAGCCAAGGGACAGGGGGCACTAATGAAAAACTGTTTTTT | CASSQGTGGTNEKLFF
TRBJ1-4 | TRBD1 | TRBV19 | few | TGTGCCAGTAGTCTGGAAGGACAGGTGGAGGAAAAACTGTTTTTT | CASSLEGQVEEKLFF
TRBJ1-4 | TRBD1 | TRBV7-6 | . | TGTGCCAGCAGTTTTCAGGACAGGGCTAATGAAAAACTGTTTTTT | CASSFQDRANEKLFF
TRBJ1-1 | TRBD1 | TRBV29-1 | . | TGCAGCGTTGAGGGGGACAGGGCTGAAGCTTTCTTT | CSVEGDRAEAFF
TRBJ1-6 | . | TRBV9 | . | TGTGCCAGCAGCGACCCTAAAGCTGGGGCCCAGGGTGCTAATTCACCCCTCCACTTT | CASSDPKAGAQGANSPLHF
TRBJ2-7 | . | TRBV30 | . | TGTGCCTGGAGCTTAGGGAGGGGGAAGTACTCCTACGAGCAGTACTTC | CAWSLGRGKYSYEQYF
TRBJ1-2 | TRBD1 | TRBV7-8 | . | TGTGCCAGCAGCCCCCGGGACAGAAAGTACCGTACCTTC | CASSPRDRKYRTF
TRBJ2-2 | TRBD2 | TRBV19 | . | TGTGCCAGTAGCAAAAAGGGAGGACTAGATAACACCGGGGAGCTGTTTTTT | CASSKKGGLDNTGELFF
TRBJ2-3 | . | TRBV7-2 | . | TGTGCCAGCAGCTTAATGTGGGGCAGCACAGATACGCAGTATTTT | CASSLMWGSTDTQYF
TRBJ2-3 | . | TRBV9 | . | TGTGCCAGCAGCGCCACTAGGCAGGCAGATACGCAGTATTTT | CASSATRQADTQYF
TRBJ2-5 | TRBD2 | TRBV5-4 | . | TGTGCCAGCAGCTCTCCGGGAGGTTTAGAGACCCAGTACTTC | CASSSPGGLETQYF
TRBJ2-1 | . | TRBV5-8 | few | TGTGCCAGCAGGAACTTAGGGGCCTACAATGAGCAGTTCTTC | CASRNLGAYNEQFF
TRBJ1-1 | TRBD1 | TRBV5-6 | . | TGTGCCAGCAGCACAGACAGGGGGATGTGGAACACTGAAGCTTTCTTT | CASSTDRGMWNTEAFF
TRBJ2-1 | TRBD2 | TRBV4-1 | . | TGCGCCAGCAGCCAAGCGACTAGCGGGACCTACAATGAGCAGTTCTTC | CASSQATSGTYNEQFF
TRBJ2-3 | TRBD2 | TRBV9 | . | TGTGCCAGCAGCGTACCCCCGGGAGGGGCAGATACGCAGTATTTT | CASSVPPGGADTQYF
TRBJ1-1 | TRBD1 | TRBV2 | . | TGTGCCAGCAGTCCGAAGACAGGGGGGACGGACACTGAAGCTTTCTTT | CASSPKTGGTDTEAFF
TRBJ1-6 | . | TRBV6-5 | . | TGTGCCAGCAGGGCGGGACCAGTAAATTCACCCCTCCACTTT | CASRAGPVNSPLHF
TRBJ2-1 | TRBD1 | TRBV6-5 | . | TGTGCCAGCAGTTCCGGGACAGGCTACAATGAGCAGTTCTTC | CASSSGTGYNEQFF
TRBJ1-5 | . | TRBV2 | . | TGTGCCAGCAGTGAAGCGGACACCAATAGCAATCAGCCCCAGCATTTT | CASSEADTNSNQPQHF
TRBJ1-3 | . | TRBV4-1 | few | TGCGCCAGCAGCCATACGGGGGGATATGACTCTGGAAACACCATATATTTT | CASSHTGGYDSGNTIYF
TRBJ2-1 | TRBD2 | TRBV6-5 | . | TGTGCCAGCAGTTACGGGGGGAGGGCTTTCAATGAGCAGTTCTTC | CASSYGGRAFNEQFF